Listed below are T cell receptor beta chains from one sample, sequenced in a study of blood T cell repertoires in COVID-19. Sequencing was performed with immunoSEQ multiplex PCR; in TCRdb, only in-frame clones are kept and a portion is missing. The sample records 80,000 to 100,000 clones, 70% to 80% being singletons. The sample taken for sequencing was peripheral blood. Receptors originate from a man in his 70s with acute or convalescent COVID-19. CDR3s include the opening cysteine and the closing phenylalanine or tryptophan. Fields, in order: J gene, D gene, V gene, clone size, CDR3 protein, CDR3 DNA. D genes are given only for firm matches. Only part of the rows carry a size: once, few, many, or a class if the clone is expanded.

j_call: TRBJ2-3
d_call: NA
v_call: TRBV18
clone_size: NA
cdr3_aa: CASSSPGETDTQYF
cdr3_nt: TGTGCCAGCTCGTCTCCAGGGGAGACAGATACGCAGTATTTT

j_call: TRBJ2-7
d_call: TRBD2
v_call: TRBV7-2
clone_size: NA
cdr3_aa: CASSPGTSVPPYEQYF
cdr3_nt: TGTGCCAGCAGCCCCGGGACTAGTGTACCCCCCTACGAGCAGTACTTC

j_call: TRBJ1-5
d_call: NA
v_call: TRBV4-3
clone_size: NA
cdr3_aa: CASSQDRGGGGQPQHF
cdr3_nt: TGCGCCAGCAGCCAAGATAGGGGGGGCGGTGGTCAGCCCCAGCATTTT

j_call: TRBJ1-6
d_call: TRBD1
v_call: TRBV6-5
clone_size: NA
cdr3_aa: CASTGDRGNSPLHF
cdr3_nt: TGTGCCAGCACCGGAGACAGGGGGAATTCACCCCTCCACTTT

j_call: TRBJ2-7
d_call: NA
v_call: TRBV6-1
clone_size: once
cdr3_aa: CASRERGAGVGYEQYF
cdr3_nt: TGTGCCAGCAGGGAACGGGGGGCGGGAGTCGGCTACGAGCAGTACTTC

j_call: TRBJ1-2
d_call: TRBD1
v_call: TRBV6-6
clone_size: NA
cdr3_aa: CASSPQGEAYGYTF
cdr3_nt: TGTGCCAGCAGTCCACAGGGGGAGGCTTATGGCTACACCTTC

j_call: TRBJ1-4
d_call: NA
v_call: TRBV28
clone_size: NA
cdr3_aa: CASSSREKLFF
cdr3_nt: TGTGCCAGCAGTTCTCGGGAAAAACTGTTTTTT

j_call: TRBJ1-2
d_call: NA
v_call: TRBV24-1
clone_size: NA
cdr3_aa: CATSERTLAGYTF
cdr3_nt: TGTGCCACCAGTGAACGAACCCTAGCTGGCTACACCTTC

j_call: TRBJ2-1
d_call: TRBD2
v_call: TRBV7-9
clone_size: NA
cdr3_aa: CASSPSGSRVEQFF
cdr3_nt: TGTGCCAGCAGCCCCAGCGGGAGTAGGGTTGAGCAGTTCTTC

j_call: TRBJ2-5
d_call: NA
v_call: TRBV5-1
clone_size: few
cdr3_aa: CASSISGTKETQYF
cdr3_nt: TGCGCCAGCAGCATATCCGGGACAAAAGAGACCCAGTACTTC

j_call: TRBJ2-1
d_call: TRBD2
v_call: TRBV5-6
clone_size: NA
cdr3_aa: CASSPLLGRVSNEQFF
cdr3_nt: TGTGCCAGCAGCCCTCTTTTGGGGAGGGTGTCCAATGAGCAGTTCTTC

j_call: TRBJ2-7
d_call: NA
v_call: TRBV7-2
clone_size: NA
cdr3_aa: CASSLDPGYEQYF
cdr3_nt: TGTGCCAGCAGCTTAGACCCGGGGTACGAGCAGTACTTC

j_call: TRBJ2-4
d_call: TRBD2
v_call: TRBV6-2/TRBV6-3
clone_size: NA
cdr3_aa: CASSGSASGTKNIQYF
cdr3_nt: TGTGCCAGCAGTGGGAGCGCTAGCGGGACCAAAAACATTCAGTACTTC